This section outlines one TCR beta chain sequence together with its context. Antigen unknown. Germline CDR1 and CDR2: MGHRA and YSYEKL. The CDR3 runs to 16 residues. V shed 1 base, J shed 8 bases, and the junction held 8 bases outside the gene matches. Using immunoSEQ multiplex PCR, the repertoire was profiled, and TCRdb retains in-frame clones only, with some absent. The table lists 130,000 or so clones, around 84% of them singletons. The data originate from a study of cytotoxic CD8 clonotypes in ibrutinib-treated CLL. Study results and caveats: Once treatment began, public clonotypes, which were uncommon, contracted or stayed stable.

Extraction of around 2 micrograms of genomic DNA from cryopreserved PBMCs supplied material for TCR beta libraries. This specimen consisted of PBMCs, obtained after 24 months of ibrutinib treatment. The V gene is TRBV4-1, the J gene TRBJ1-3; 10 nucleotides align to TRBD1. The sequence came from a human donor with chronic lymphocytic leukemia. The CDR3 sequence is CASSQGMDRGSDTIYF. The CDR3 nucleotides read TGCGCCAGCAGCCAAGGGATGGACAGGGGGTCGGACACCATATATTTT.